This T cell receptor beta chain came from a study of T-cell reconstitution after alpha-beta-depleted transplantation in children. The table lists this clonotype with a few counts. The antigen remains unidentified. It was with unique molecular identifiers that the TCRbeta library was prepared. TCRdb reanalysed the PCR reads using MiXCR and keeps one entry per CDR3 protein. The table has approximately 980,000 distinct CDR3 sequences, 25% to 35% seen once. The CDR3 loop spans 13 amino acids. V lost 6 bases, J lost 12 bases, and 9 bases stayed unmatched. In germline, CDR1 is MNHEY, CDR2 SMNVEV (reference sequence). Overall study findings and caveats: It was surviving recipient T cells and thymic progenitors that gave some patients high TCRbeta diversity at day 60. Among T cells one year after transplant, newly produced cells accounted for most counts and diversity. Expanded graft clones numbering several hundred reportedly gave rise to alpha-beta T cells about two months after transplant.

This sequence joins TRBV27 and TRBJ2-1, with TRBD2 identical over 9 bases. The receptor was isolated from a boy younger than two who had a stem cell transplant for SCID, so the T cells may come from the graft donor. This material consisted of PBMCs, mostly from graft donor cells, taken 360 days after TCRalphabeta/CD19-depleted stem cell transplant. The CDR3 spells CASSNSGGPGQFF. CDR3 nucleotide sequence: TGTGCCAGCAGCAATAGCGGGGGCCCGGGGCAGTTCTTC.